The 25 T cell receptor beta chains listed next were all sequenced from one sample in a study of blood T cell repertoires in COVID-19 (dated by TCRdb to the early 2020s). Preparation of the library involved the immunoSEQ multiplex PCR assay. TCRdb mirrors the immuneACCESS table, restricted to in-frame sequences. Some clones are absent from its copies; in checked studies, under half trace to an unresolved V gene, and the reason for the others is unknown. Here the sample has 200,000 to 250,000 clones; about 90% occur a single time. In total, the top ten clones hold 1.9% of the sample. Sequenced input: peripheral blood. The receptors originated from a middle-aged man with active or convalescent COVID-19.

The chain recombines TRBV6-5 with TRBJ1-2; D is ambiguous. Germline V gives CDR1 MNHEY, CDR2 SVGAGI. The V end was cut by 6 bases, the J end by 2 bases, with 10 bases between. The length of the CDR3 is 13 residues. CDR3 in amino acids: CASRLDSNYGYTF. CDR3 sequence (DNA): TGTGCCAGCAGGTTGGACTCGAACTATGGCTACACCTTC.

The rearrangement links TRBV6-5 to TRBJ1-4, with D perhaps matching TRBD1 (5 bases). Germline loops: CDR1 MNHEY, CDR2 SVGAGI. This CDR3 has 14 amino acids. The V gene lost 8 bases and the J gene lost 8 bases, with 18 bases spanning the gap. The CDR3 coding sequence is TGTGCCAGCGGGAGGGCGGACACTGAGGAAAAACTGTTTTTT. This codes for CASGRADTEEKLFF.

The chain is built from TRBV2 and TRBJ1-1; no reliable D call. Germline assignment: CDR1 SNHLY and CDR2 FYNNEI. V was pared by 7 bases and J by 10 bases, with 13 bases between. The CDR3 extends over 11 amino acids. Here the CDR3 DNA reads TGTGCCAGCAACCCAGGCTTCGGAGCTTTCTTT. It specifies CASNPGFGAFF.

J is TRBJ1-6 and V is TRBV9; D not resolved. Trimming left V 4 bases short and J 7 bases short, with 9 bases between. Germline-derived CDR1 and CDR2 are SGDLS and YYNGEE. The CDR3 loop spans 13 amino acids. This CDR3 is CASSFFSNSPLHF. CDR3 coding DNA: TGTGCCAGCAGCTTCTTCTCGAATTCACCCCTCCACTTT.

The V gene is TRBV6-5, the J gene TRBJ1-3; D unresolved. Germline loops: CDR1 MNHEY, CDR2 SVGAGI. Trimming pared 7 bases from V and 1 base from J, leaving 14 bases between. The CDR3 consists of 15 residues. The CDR3 DNA sequence: TGTGCCAGCAATAACCGGGATTGGTCTGGAAACACCATATATTTT. Translation gives CASNNRDWSGNTIYF.

The rearrangement joins TRBV3-1 (or the pseudogene TRBV3-2) to TRBJ2-1; 8 positions agree with TRBD2. V lost 3 bases and J lost 9; bases outside the gene matches: 16. Germline V CDR1 and CDR2: LGHDT, YNNKEL (reference sequence). The CDR3 contains 17 residues. The CDR3 DNA reads as TGTGCCAGCAGCCAGCCCCTCGGAGCGGGAGAGTCAGGTGAGCAGTTCTTC. Translation gives CASSQPLGAGESGEQFF.

The CDR3 DNA reads TGTGCCAGCAGTTTCAGCGCAACTAATGAAAAACTGTTTTTT. Encoded protein: CASSFSATNEKLFF. V usage is TRBV6-5 and J usage is TRBJ1-4; no clear D gene. Trimming shortened V by 4 bases and J by 0 bases, and 6 bases separated the two germline ends. The CDR3 contains 14 residues. Per the germline V gene, CDR1 is MNHEY and CDR2 is SVGAGI.

This clone showed up just once. The CDR3 here is CASSDLGQGSIQPQHF. The CDR3, as DNA: TGTGCCAGCAGTGACTTAGGACAGGGATCCATTCAGCCCCAGCATTTT. The V call is TRBV6-1, the J call TRBJ1-5; 8 nucleotides agree with TRBD1. Trimming at V came to 3 bases and at J to 6 bases, leaving 10 bases not matched to a gene. CDR3 length equals 16 residues. Germline V gene lookup returns CDR1 MNHNS and CDR2 SASEGT.

The genes are TRBV11-2 and TRBJ2-1, with D perhaps TRBD2 (5 bases). V lost 2 bases, J lost 8 bases, and 13 bases lay in between. This CDR3 region has 14 residues. Germline V gives CDR1 SGHAT, CDR2 FQNNGV. The CDR3 DNA reads as TGTGCCAGCAGCTTAAGTTTCGGGGTTTATGAGCAGTTCTTC. This gives the protein CASSLSFGVYEQFF.

V usage is TRBV7-6 and J usage is TRBJ1-4; 9 bases match TRBD1. The V and J ends lost 3 bases and 5 bases, in that order; junction bases with no gene match: 7. This CDR3 spans 16 amino acids. CDR1 is SGHVS, CDR2 FNYEAQ, per germline. This CDR3 reads CASSLEPGQGNEKLFF. The CDR3 coding sequence is TGTGCCAGCAGCTTGGAGCCGGGACAGGGAAATGAAAAACTGTTTTTT.

This chain uses TRBV6-5 with TRBJ2-5, with 9 bases lining up with TRBD2. CDR3 length: 14 residues. V lost 6 bases, J lost 6 bases, and 8 bases stayed unmatched. Germline CDR1 MNHEY, CDR2 SVGAGI. CDR3 in DNA: TGTGCCAGCAGACTTAGCGGGAGAGAAAAGACCCAGTACTTC. This encodes CASRLSGREKTQYF.

The chain recombines TRBV24-1 with TRBJ1-5; D call uncertain. Germline-derived CDR1 and CDR2 are KGHDR and SFDVKD. Trimming stripped 1 base from V and 7 bases from J, with 13 bases between. CDR3 length: 15 residues. CDR3 sequence: CATSDLRQGGQPQHF. CDR3 DNA sequence: TGTGCCACCAGTGATTTAAGACAAGGAGGGCAGCCCCAGCATTTT.

J is TRBJ1-6 and V is TRBV7-9; D gene uncertain. V shed 5 bases and J shed 10 bases, with 12 bases lying between them. The CDR3 consists of 13 residues. Germline V gene data show CDR1 as SEHNR and CDR2 as FQNEAQ (reference sequence). The CDR3 sequence: CASSNPSVSPLHF. CDR3 DNA sequence: TGTGCCAGCAGCAATCCCTCGGTATCACCCCTCCACTTT.

This rearrangement joins TRBV24-1 to TRBJ2-3, with 9 bases lining up with TRBD2. J was trimmed by 5 bases and V by 3 bases; bases with no gene match: 5. This CDR3 is 15 amino acids long. The germline gives CDR1 KGHDR, CDR2 SFDVKD. The CDR3 sequence: CATSDAGGPGDTQYF. CDR3 coding DNA: TGTGCCACCAGTGATGCGGGAGGGCCAGGAGATACGCAGTATTTT.

J is TRBJ2-7 and V is TRBV4-1; tentative D call: TRBD1 (5 bases). Germline CDR1 and CDR2: MGHRA and YSYEKL. The CDR3 sequence is 17 residues long. V gave up 2 bases and J gave up 1 base, with 18 bases separating them. As DNA, the CDR3 is TGCGCCAGCAGCCAAAAAACTGACAGCCTACTTTCCTACGAGCAGTACTTC. This sequence encodes CASSQKTDSLLSYEQYF.

The chain employs TRBV7-8 and TRBJ1-2; TRBD1 is a possible D gene (5 bases). Trimming pared 5 bases from V and 1 base from J, leaving 20 bases between. CDR1 and CDR2 (germline): SGHVS, FQNEAQ. This CDR3 has 17 amino acids. The CDR3 loop is CASSRRETATLNYGYTF. Here the CDR3 DNA reads TGTGCCAGCAGCCGCAGAGAGACAGCTACTCTTAACTATGGCTACACCTTC. Full variable domain (missing parts from reference TRBV7-8 and TRBJ1-2): GAGVSQSPRYKVAKRGQDVALRCDPISGHVSLFWYQQALGQGPEFLTYFQNEAQLDKSGLPSDRFFAERPEGSVSTLKIQRTQQEDSAVYLCASSRRETATLNYGYTFGSGTRLTVV.

This chain joins TRBV2 and TRBJ1-2, with 8 bases aligning to TRBD1. CDR1 is SNHLY, CDR2 FYNNEI, per germline. After removal of 4 bases from V and 0 bases from J, the junction contained 4 bases not matched to a gene. The CDR3 consists of 15 residues. CDR3 sequence reads: CASSGQGSANYGYTF. CDR3 DNA sequence: TGTGCCAGCAGTGGACAGGGGTCAGCTAACTATGGCTACACCTTC.

The V gene is TRBV9, the J gene TRBJ1-5; a possible D gene is TRBD1 (5 bases). CDR1 is SGDLS, CDR2 YYNGEE, per germline. Trimming cost V 4 bases and J 1 base, with 12 bases left between them. This CDR3 has 15 residues. CDR3 in DNA: TGTGCCAGCAGCACGACGGGGGGAAGCAATCAGCCCCAGCATTTT. Translating it yields CASSTTGGSNQPQHF.

The sample holds a few counts of this clone. The chain has TRBV4-2 and TRBJ2-7, with D possibly matching TRBD2 (5 bases). The CDR3 is 15 amino acids. CDR1 LGHNA and CDR2 YNFKEQ come from the germline V gene. V was trimmed by 1 base and J by 1 base, leaving 11 bases between them. The CDR3 here is CASSQAGMDSYEQYF. CDR3 DNA sequence: TGTGCCAGCAGCCAAGCGGGGATGGATTCCTACGAGCAGTACTTC.

The CDR3 protein is CASSFGTESAMNTEAFF. The CDR3 DNA reads as TGTGCCAGTAGTTTCGGGACAGAGAGCGCCATGAACACTGAAGCTTTCTTT. The J gene is TRBJ1-1, the V gene TRBV19, with 7 bases matching TRBD1. With V trimmed by 5 bases and J by 0 bases, 12 bases remained unmatched. This CDR3 has 17 amino acids. Germline CDR1 is LNHDA and CDR2 is SQIVND (reference sequence).

The V and J genes are TRBV2 and TRBJ2-5; TRBD1 agrees at 9 bases. V dropped 4 bases and J dropped 5; count of bases not matched to a gene: 5. Germline CDR1 reads SNHLY; CDR2 reads FYNNEI. This CDR3 comprises 14 residues. The CDR3 spells CASSVGTGLETQYF. The CDR3 DNA reads TGTGCCAGCAGTGTTGGGACAGGGCTGGAGACCCAGTACTTC.

This clone was seen just once. The chain links TRBV5-4 to TRBJ2-7, with 15 bases that match TRBD2. The ends lost 3 bases at V and 3 bases at J; junction bases unmatched: 4. The CDR3 sequence is 16 residues long. The germline CDR1 and CDR2 sequences are SGHNT and YYREEE (reference sequence). Here the CDR3 DNA reads TGTGCCAGCAGCTCTGGGACTAGCGGGGGGTTCTACGAGCAGTACTTC. This gives the protein CASSSGTSGGFYEQYF.

This sequence joins TRBV5-1 and TRBJ1-2, with D possibly being TRBD1 (6 bases). This CDR3 comprises 12 residues. Germline loops: CDR1 SGHRS, CDR2 YFSETQ. V shed 4 bases and J shed 8 bases, with 12 bases lying between them. CDR3 sequence reads: CASSGYRVGYTF. The CDR3 nucleotides are TGCGCCAGCAGCGGATACAGGGTCGGCTACACCTTC.

The J gene is TRBJ1-3, the V gene TRBV30; D possibly corresponds to TRBD1 (6 bases). Germline CDR1 GTSNPN, CDR2 SVGIG (reference sequence). The ends were cut back, 1 base at V and 4 bases at J, with 14 bases in the middle. The CDR3 runs to 15 residues. In DNA form, the CDR3 reads TGTGCCTGGAGTGATCCCGGGACATTCGGAAACACCATATATTTT. Protein: CAWSDPGTFGNTIYF.

The chain employs TRBV27 and TRBJ1-6, with a possible D match to TRBD1 (5 bases). Germline loops: CDR1 MNHEY, CDR2 SMNVEV (reference sequence). V was pared by 2 bases and J by 7 bases, with 9 bases between. This CDR3 has 14 amino acids. CDR3 amino acids: CASSLRTLNSPLHF. CDR3 nucleotides: TGTGCCAGCAGTTTAAGGACACTGAATTCACCCCTCCACTTT.